The 32 T cell receptor beta chains below come from one sample, sequenced in a study of T cell changes during pregnancy in multiple sclerosis. Profiled with immunoSEQ multiplex PCR; TCRdb holds only in-frame clones, not every one. The table has about 46,000 clones, around 93% seen once; the top ten hold around 4.2%. Sequencing was performed on CD8+ T cells from peripheral blood mononuclear cells, taken in the first trimester of pregnancy. These receptors all come from a female donor with multiple sclerosis, enrolled in a pregnancy study.

The gene calls are TRBV6-5 and TRBJ1-6; no clear D gene. The CDR3 spans 15 residues. With 2 bases removed from V and 9 bases from J, the gap between germline ends came to 14 bases. The germline V gene encodes CDR1 MNHEY and CDR2 SVGAGI. CDR3: CASSYRGSDPSPLHF. CDR3 DNA sequence: TGTGCCAGCAGTTACCGAGGGTCCGATCCTTCACCCCTCCACTTT.

The chain has TRBV5-4 and TRBJ1-3; D gene unclear. The CDR3 is made up of 13 amino acids. V shed 3 bases and J shed 7 bases, with 11 bases lying between them. Germline values: CDR1 SGHNT, CDR2 YYREEE (reference sequence). This CDR3 is CASSYWSGNTIYF. The CDR3 nucleotides read TGTGCCAGCAGCTACTGGTCGGGTAACACCATATATTTT.

V and J are TRBV9 and TRBJ2-5; maybe TRBD1 (6 bases). The CDR3 runs 15 residues. The germline V and J ends were trimmed by 6 bases and 4 bases, with 19 bases remaining between them. Germline CDR1 SGDLS, CDR2 YYNGEE. DNA of the CDR3: TGTGCCAGCACCACAGGGTTCAACTTGCTAGAGACCCAGTACTTC. Translated: CASTTGFNLLETQYF. Supplemented by reference TRBV9 and TRBJ2-5, the full variable domain reads DSGVTQTPKHLITATGQRVTLRCSPRSGDLSVYWYQQSLDQGLQFLIQYYNGEERAKGNILERFSAQQFPDLHSELNLSSLELGDSALYFCASTTGFNLLETQYFGPGTRLLVL.

The J gene is TRBJ1-2, the V gene TRBV9; 9 bases map to TRBD1. The CDR3 spans 15 residues. Germline V gives CDR1 SGDLS, CDR2 YYNGEE. Trimming at V came to 4 bases and at J to 3 bases, leaving 7 bases not matched to a gene. As DNA, the CDR3 is TGTGCCAGCAGCCTCGGGACAGGGTGGGACTATGGCTACACCTTC. Encoded protein: CASSLGTGWDYGYTF.

The chain has TRBV7-3 and TRBJ2-5; the match to TRBD1 covers 10 bases. The J segment lost 3 bases and the V segment lost 5 bases, leaving 3 bases of the junction unmatched. The length of the CDR3 is 14 residues. Per the germline V gene, CDR1 is SGHTA and CDR2 is FQGTGA. The CDR3 sequence is CASSPTGGEETQYF. As DNA, the CDR3 is TGTGCCAGCAGCCCGACAGGGGGCGAAGAGACCCAGTACTTC. Complete variable domain (other parts from reference TRBV7-3 and TRBJ2-5): GAGVSQTPSNKVTEKGKYVELRCDPISGHTALYWYRQSLGQGPEFLIYFQGTGAADDSGLPNDRFFAVRPEGSVSTLKIQRTERGDSAVYLCASSPTGGEETQYFGPGTRLLVL.

The chain couples TRBV7-2 to TRBJ1-4; a possible D gene is TRBD1 (5 bases). The V gene's germline CDR1 is SGHTA and CDR2 FQGNSA. The CDR3 covers 15 residues. The V and J ends lost 5 bases and 5 bases respectively, with 15 bases between them. The CDR3 DNA is TGTGCCAGCAGCCCGTTAGGGGCGATCAATGAAAAACTGTTTTTT. Protein product: CASSPLGAINEKLFF.

This chain connects TRBV6-6 to TRBJ2-1; D is unclear. Trimming pared 6 bases from V and 7 bases from J, leaving 16 bases between. Per germline, CDR1 MNHNY and CDR2 SVGAGI (reference sequence). The CDR3 covers 14 residues. CDR3 DNA sequence: TGTGCCAGCAGCCAAAGAGGTGGATTGAATGAGCAGTTCTTC. It codes for CASSQRGGLNEQFF.

V and J are TRBV2 and TRBJ2-7; a possible D gene is TRBD1 (7 bases). Trimming stripped 4 bases from V and 4 bases from J, with 14 bases between. CDR1 and CDR2 from the germline V gene are SNHLY and FYNNEI. The CDR3 has 14 amino acids. The CDR3 sequence: CASSGFRGRYEQYF. DNA of the CDR3: TGTGCCAGCAGTGGTTTCAGGGGGAGGTACGAGCAGTACTTC.

This sequence joins TRBV10-3 and TRBJ2-2, with unresolved D. The germline V gene encodes CDR1 ENHRY and CDR2 SYGVKD. This CDR3 is built from 12 residues. Trimming removed 8 bases at V and 5 bases at J, with 9 bases between. DNA of the CDR3: TGTGCCATCCCTTCCGGGACCGGGGAGCTGTTTTTT. It is translated as CAIPSGTGELFF.

This sequence joins TRBV4-1 and TRBJ2-1; D possibly corresponds to TRBD2 (7 bases). Germline lookup yields CDR1 MGHRA and CDR2 YSYEKL. This CDR3 contains 17 residues. Trimming took 1 base from V and 5 from J, leaving 18 bases between them. CDR3 in amino acids: CASSQALGGRVDNEQFF. DNA for the CDR3: TGCGCCAGCAGCCAAGCTTTGGGGGGGCGCGTCGACAATGAGCAGTTCTTC.

In this sample, this clone turned up many times. The chain carries TRBV5-1 and TRBJ1-1; D might be TRBD1 (5 bases). V lost 5 bases, J lost 1 base, and 12 bases lay in between. This CDR3 is built from 14 residues. Germline CDR1 is SGHRS and CDR2 is YFSETQ. As DNA, the CDR3 is TGCGCCAGCAGTTCCGGGACTGAGAACACTGAAGCTTTCTTT. Its protein product is CASSSGTENTEAFF.

DNA for the CDR3: TGTGCCAGCAGCCCCTTACAGGGCGGAGAGCAGTACTTC. This translates into CASSPLQGGEQYF. The V and J genes are TRBV14 and TRBJ2-7; maybe TRBD1 (6 bases). Germline-derived CDR1 and CDR2 are SGHDN and FVKESK. The CDR3 has 13 amino acids. The V and J ends lost 4 bases and 7 bases respectively, with 14 bases between them.

The V gene is TRBV28, the J gene TRBJ2-1; D is unclear. This CDR3 is built from 14 residues. Germline CDR1 and CDR2: MDHEN and SYDVKM. V lost 6 bases to trimming and J lost 4 bases, with 13 bases between them. This CDR3 reads CASRGGARYNEQFF. CDR3 DNA sequence: TGTGCCAGCAGGGGTGGCGCGCGGTACAATGAGCAGTTCTTC.

This chain connects TRBV19 to TRBJ1-4; 7 nucleotides match TRBD1. The CDR3 is 15 residues long. V shed 3 bases, J shed 5 bases, and the junction held 6 bases outside the gene matches. Germline V gene lookup returns CDR1 LNHDA and CDR2 SQIVND (reference sequence). The CDR3: CASSIRTGENEKLFF. The CDR3 DNA follows: TGTGCCAGTAGTATCCGGACAGGAGAGAATGAAAAACTGTTTTTT. Supplemented by reference TRBV19 and TRBJ1-4, the full variable domain reads DGGITQSPKYLFRKEGQNVTLSCEQNLNHDAMYWYRQDPGQGLRLIYYSQIVNDFQKGDIAEGYSVSREKKESFPLTVTSAQKNPTAFYLCASSIRTGENEKLFFGSGTQLSVL.

The gene calls are TRBV5-6 and TRBJ2-7; D gene unclear. Germline values: CDR1 SGHDT, CDR2 YYEEEE. V dropped 3 bases and J dropped 1 base, with 14 bases sitting between them. The CDR3 has 15 amino acids. CDR3 residues: CASSSIVLSSYEQYF. The CDR3 nucleotides read TGTGCCAGCAGCTCAATAGTCCTATCGTCCTACGAGCAGTACTTC.

V is TRBV6-1 and J is TRBJ1-2; possible D gene TRBD1, 5 bases. The CDR3 extends over 15 amino acids. Per the germline V gene, CDR1 is MNHNS and CDR2 is SASEGT. V dropped 4 bases and J dropped 0 bases, with 12 bases sitting between them. The CDR3: CASSGLAGTNYGYTF. The CDR3 coding sequence is TGTGCCAGCAGTGGGTTGGCAGGGACTAACTATGGCTACACCTTC.

The rearrangement joins TRBV7-9 to TRBJ1-2, with D uncertain. From germline, CDR1 is SEHNR and CDR2 FQNEAQ (reference sequence). The CDR3 covers 14 residues. Trimming cost V 2 bases and J 4 bases, with 11 bases left between them. CDR3 nucleotides: TGTGCCAGCAGCTTACCGGGGTTTACCTATGGCTACACCTTC. It yields the protein CASSLPGFTYGYTF. The variable domain in full, with the rest retrieved from reference TRBV7-9 and TRBJ1-2, is DTGVSQNPRHKITKRGQNVTFRCDPISEHNRLYWYRQTLGQGPEFLTYFQNEAQLEKSRLLSDRFSAERPKGSFSTLEIQRTEQGDSAMYLCASSLPGFTYGYTFGSGTRLTVV.

V and J are TRBV19 and TRBJ2-1, with D unresolved. Germline assignment: CDR1 LNHDA and CDR2 SQIVND (reference sequence). There are 15 residues in the CDR3. With 1 base removed from V and 2 bases from J, the gap between germline ends came to 9 bases. The CDR3 here is CASSIVMAPYNEQFF. Here the CDR3 DNA reads TGTGCCAGTAGTATAGTGATGGCACCCTACAATGAGCAGTTCTTC.

This chain joins TRBV7-9 and TRBJ2-5; TRBD2 agrees at 9 bases. This CDR3 has 15 amino acids. Per germline, CDR1 SEHNR and CDR2 FQNEAQ (reference sequence). The V gene end was trimmed by 4 bases and the J gene end by 2 bases; junction bases not matched to a gene: 5. The CDR3 protein is CASSSRLAGQETQYF. CDR3 DNA: TGTGCCAGCAGCTCGAGGCTAGCGGGGCAAGAGACCCAGTACTTC.

The chain links TRBV2 to TRBJ2-1; D is perhaps TRBD1 (5 bases). Trimming removed 7 bases from V and 0 bases from J, with 16 bases in between. This CDR3 region has 16 residues. Looked up from germline, CDR1 is SNHLY and CDR2 is FYNNEI. DNA for the CDR3: TGTGCCAGCAACCGAAGACAGTCTGGCTCCTACAATGAGCAGTTCTTC. Translated: CASNRRQSGSYNEQFF. Filled out from reference TRBV2 and TRBJ2-1, the complete variable domain reads EPEVTQTPSHQVTQMGQEVILRCVPISNHLYFYWYRQILGQKVEFLVSFYNNEISEKSEIFDDQFSVERPDGSNFTLKIRSTKLEDSAMYFCASNRRQSGSYNEQFFGPGTRLTVL.

This clone was seen just once. J is TRBJ2-7 and V is TRBV11-2, with 12 bases that match TRBD2. Germline V gives CDR1 SGHAT, CDR2 FQNNGV. V dropped 1 base and J dropped 6; count of bases not matched to a gene: 7. CDR3 length: 16 amino acids. The CDR3 loop reads CASSLGRTSGKGEQYF. For the CDR3, the DNA is TGTGCCAGCAGCTTAGGTCGGACTAGCGGGAAAGGCGAGCAGTACTTC. Filled out from reference TRBV11-2 and TRBJ2-7, the complete variable domain reads EAGVAQSPRYKIIEKRQSVAFWCNPISGHATLYWYQQILGQGPKLLIQFQNNGVVDDSQLPKDRFSAERLKGVDSTLKIQPAKLEDSAVYLCASSLGRTSGKGEQYFGPGTRLTVT.

V and J are TRBV9 and TRBJ1-2; D might be TRBD1 (5 bases). The CDR3 has 15 residues. Germline V gene data show CDR1 as SGDLS and CDR2 as YYNGEE. V was trimmed by 4 bases and J by 3 bases, leaving 16 bases between them. CDR3 DNA: TGTGCCAGCAGCCGCCGGGGGATAGGAGACTATGGCTACACCTTC. It codes for CASSRRGIGDYGYTF.

The CDR3 sequence: CASSFSFSGANVLTF. For the CDR3, the DNA is TGTGCCAGCAGCTTCTCTTTCTCTGGGGCCAACGTCCTGACTTTC. The chain links TRBV5-4 to TRBJ2-6; D gene ambiguous. V gave up 2 bases and J gave up 0 bases, with 6 bases separating them. Germline V gives CDR1 SGHNT, CDR2 YYREEE (reference sequence). The CDR3 has 15 amino acids.

V gene TRBV28 combines with J gene TRBJ2-5; D remains ambiguous. Trimming cost V 10 bases and J 0 bases, with 9 bases left between them. The germline V gene has CDR1 MDHEN and CDR2 SYDVKM. The CDR3 is 12 amino acids. The CDR3 DNA reads TGTGCCACCACGGGTTACCAAGAGACCCAGTACTTC. It specifies CATTGYQETQYF.

The CDR3 nucleotides read TGTGCCGCAGAGGGGGTGATGGGGGAGCAGTACTTC. Its translation is CAAEGVMGEQYF. The chain links TRBV2 to TRBJ2-7; weak D call: TRBD1 (6 bases). V lost 11 bases and J 7 bases, leaving 18 bases between the germline ends. The germline CDR1 and CDR2 sequences are SNHLY and FYNNEI. There are 12 residues in the CDR3.

The chain carries TRBV9 and TRBJ1-3; D gene uncertain. The CDR3 loop spans 15 amino acids. CDR1 is SGDLS, CDR2 YYNGEE, per germline. V lost 2 bases and J 0 bases, leaving 9 bases between the germline ends. CDR3 protein: CASSVNTLSGNTIYF. CDR3 bases: TGTGCCAGCAGCGTTAACACCCTCTCTGGAAACACCATATATTTT.

This chain links TRBV6-4 with TRBJ2-3, with 10 bases that match TRBD2. CDR3 size: 16 residues. With V trimmed by 3 bases and J by 1 base, 4 bases remained unmatched. Germline-derived CDR1 and CDR2 are MRHNA and SNTAGT. CDR3 sequence: CASSEFTSGGTDTQYF. CDR3 coding DNA: TGTGCCAGCAGTGAGTTTACTAGCGGGGGCACAGATACGCAGTATTTT.

V usage is TRBV6-1 and J usage is TRBJ2-7; weak D call: TRBD2 (5 bases). There are 14 residues in the CDR3. The germline V and J ends were trimmed by 1 base and 3 bases, with 10 bases remaining between them. CDR1 is MNHNS, CDR2 SASEGT, per germline. CDR3 in amino acids: CASSEETGFYEQYF. DNA for the CDR3: TGTGCCAGCAGTGAAGAAACGGGATTCTACGAGCAGTACTTC.

This clone was seen a handful of times. This chain connects TRBV30 to TRBJ1-5, with 10 bases lining up with TRBD1. J lost 4 bases, V lost 3 bases, and 3 bases had no gene match. Germline V gene data show CDR1 as GTSNPN and CDR2 as SVGIG (reference sequence). CDR3 length equals 14 residues. In DNA form, the CDR3 reads TGTGCCTGGAGCGAGGGACAGGGGAATCAGCCCCAGCATTTT. It is translated as CAWSEGQGNQPQHF. The whole variable domain, filled in from reference TRBV30 and TRBJ1-5, reads SQTIHQWPATLVQPVGSPLSLECTVEGTSNPNLYWYRQAAGRGLQLLFYSVGIGQISSEVPQNLSASRPQDRQFILSSKKLLLSDSGFYLCAWSEGQGNQPQHFGDGTRLSIL.

This chain joins TRBV7-9 and TRBJ2-7; a possible D gene is TRBD1 (8 bases). CDR3 size: 15 residues. Between the trimmed V and J ends, which lost 5 bases and 1 base, there was a span of 15 bases. The germline CDR1 and CDR2 sequences are SEHNR and FQNEAQ (reference sequence). The chain's CDR3 is CASSRQGRGSYEQYF. The CDR3 DNA is TGTGCCAGCAGCCGACAGGGGAGGGGGTCCTACGAGCAGTACTTC.

A word on this clone: A read error may produce the germline difference seen at one junction end. The V call is TRBV5-6, the J call TRBJ2-3; D is possibly TRBD2 (5 bases). CDR1 and CDR2 from the germline V gene are SGHDT and YYEEEE. This CDR3 spans 13 amino acids. The CDR3 spells CASEDSARDRQYF. For the CDR3, the DNA is TGTGCCAGCGAGGACTCCGCTCGGGATAGGCAGTATTTT.

The chain links TRBV28 to TRBJ1-4; TRBD1 is a possible D gene (6 bases). This CDR3 comprises 15 residues. Germline V gene data show CDR1 as MDHEN and CDR2 as SYDVKM. The ends were cut back, 7 bases at V and 8 bases at J, with 20 bases in the middle. CDR3 protein: CASTSGGRTVEKLFF. The CDR3 nucleotides read TGTGCCAGCACCTCAGGCGGCCGGACAGTCGAAAAACTGTTTTTT.